The clone carrying this T cell receptor beta chain occurred many times. This entry comes from a study of regulatory T cells in long-lasting Graves disease. Arm-PCR of CDR3 regions with iRepertoire HTBI primers generated TCR beta libraries. TCRdb reprocessed the multiplex PCR reads with MiXCR, giving one entry per CDR3 protein. This sample has 350,000 to 450,000 distinct CDR3 sequences, with 20% to 25% found just once. Described time point: persistent/refractory GD, antithyroid drugs over 5 years with positive TRAb. Extracted RNA from PBMCs served as the source of the TCR library. EDTA tubes held roughly 10 milliliters of peripheral blood from each patient. Germline-derived CDR1 and CDR2 are DFQATT and SNEGSKA (reference sequence). V lost 3 bases and J 3 bases, leaving 11 bases between the germline ends. CDR3 length: 14 amino acids.

The chain is built from TRBV20-1 and TRBJ2-2; D could derive from TRBD1 or TRBD2 (5 bases each). The sequence derives from a female donor with Graves disease. This material consisted of peripheral blood mononuclear cells (PBMCs), taken when the disease was refractory, from a patient treated with antithyroid drugs. The CDR3 nucleotides are TGCAGTGCTAGGATTCGAGGGGACACCGGGGAGCTGTTTTTT. This translates into CSARIRGDTGELFF.